The 3 T cell receptor beta chains given below trace back to one sample, sequenced in a study of OX40 agonist ivuxolimab in advanced cancers. The protocol used for the library was the immunoSEQ multiplex PCR assay. In TCRdb, the immuneACCESS table is reduced to in-frame sequences with V and J assigned. These tables do not hold every clone; where another copy was compared, an unresolved V gene accounts for under half, and the others remain unexplained. This sample gives around 26,000 clones in total; about four fifths of them show up just once. About 30% of the sample lies in the top ten. The source material was CD4+ or CD8+ T cells sorted from blood, sampled in a trial of the OX40 agonist ivuxolimab. The receptors originated from an adult with an advanced solid tumor such as melanoma, head and neck, liver or kidney cancer.

This clone was observed a single time. This sequence joins TRBV6-4 and TRBJ2-7; D might be TRBD2 (5 bases). Germline V gene sequence: CDR1 MRHNA, CDR2 SNTAGT. Trimming left V 3 bases short and J 5 bases short, with 26 bases between. This CDR3 has 18 amino acids. In DNA, the CDR3 is TGTGCCAGCAGTGAGCTTCAGCAGCAGACGACTACCCCCCACGAGCAGTACTTC. Its protein product is CASSELQQQTTTPHEQYF.

This clone was detected once. V gene TRBV28 combines with J gene TRBJ2-7; D is ambiguous. The V gene's germline CDR1 is MDHEN and CDR2 SYDVKM. The CDR3 contains 12 residues. The V end was cut by 5 bases, the J end by 2 bases, with 7 bases between. The CDR3 DNA is TGTGCCAGCAGTCTGCCAACCTACGAGCAGTACTTC. This sequence encodes CASSLPTYEQYF. Full variable domain (missing parts from reference TRBV28 and TRBJ2-7): DVKVTQSSRYLVKRTGEKVFLECVQDMDHENMFWYRQDPGLGLRLIYFSYDVKMKEKGDIPEGYSVSREKKERFSLILESASTNQTSMYLCASSLPTYEQYFGPGTRLTVT.

The chain joins TRBV5-6 to TRBJ2-2; D gene uncertain. The CDR3 is 19 residues long. Trimming took 7 bases from V and 5 from J, leaving 30 bases between them. CDR1 and CDR2 from the germline V gene are SGHDT and YYEEEE. The CDR3 region is CASVRMKGPNTVRTGELFF. CDR3 nucleotide sequence: TGTGCCAGCGTCAGAATGAAAGGACCGAACACGGTCCGGACCGGGGAGCTGTTTTTT.